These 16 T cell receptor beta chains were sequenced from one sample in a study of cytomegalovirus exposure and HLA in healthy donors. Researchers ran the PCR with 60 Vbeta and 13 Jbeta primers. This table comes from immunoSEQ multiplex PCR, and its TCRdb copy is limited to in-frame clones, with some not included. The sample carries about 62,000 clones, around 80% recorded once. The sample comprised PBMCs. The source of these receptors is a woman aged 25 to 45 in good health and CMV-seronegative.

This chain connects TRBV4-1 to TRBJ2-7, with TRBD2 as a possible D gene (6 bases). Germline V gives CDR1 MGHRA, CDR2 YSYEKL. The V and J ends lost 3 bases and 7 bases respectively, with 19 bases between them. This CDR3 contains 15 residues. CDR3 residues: CASSHDLRGGVEQYF. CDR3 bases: TGCGCCAGCAGCCACGATCTCCGAGGAGGGGTGGAGCAGTACTTC.

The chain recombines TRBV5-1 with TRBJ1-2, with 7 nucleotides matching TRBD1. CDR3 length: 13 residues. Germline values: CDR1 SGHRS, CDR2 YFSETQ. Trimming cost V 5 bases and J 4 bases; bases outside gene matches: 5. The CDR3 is CASRSDRAYGYTF. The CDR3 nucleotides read TGCGCCAGCAGGAGCGACAGGGCCTATGGCTACACCTTC. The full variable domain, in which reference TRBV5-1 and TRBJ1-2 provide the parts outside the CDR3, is KAGVTQTPRYLIKTRGQQVTLSCSPISGHRSVSWYQQTPGQGLQFLFEYFSETQRNKGNFPGRFSGRQFSNSRSEMNVSTLELGDSALYLCASRSDRAYGYTFGSGTRLTVV.

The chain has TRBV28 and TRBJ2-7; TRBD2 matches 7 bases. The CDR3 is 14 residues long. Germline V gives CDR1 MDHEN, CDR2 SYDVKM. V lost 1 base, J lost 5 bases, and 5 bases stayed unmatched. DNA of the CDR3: TGTGCCAGCAGTTTATCGGGAGGAGGGGACGAGCAGTACTTC. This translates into CASSLSGGGDEQYF.

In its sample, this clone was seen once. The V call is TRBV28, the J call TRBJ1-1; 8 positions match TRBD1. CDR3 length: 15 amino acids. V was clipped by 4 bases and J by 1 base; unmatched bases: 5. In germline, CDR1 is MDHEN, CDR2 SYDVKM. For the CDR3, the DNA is TGTGCCAGCAGTTCTTTCAGGGGGCGGAACACTGAAGCTTTCTTT. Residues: CASSSFRGRNTEAFF.

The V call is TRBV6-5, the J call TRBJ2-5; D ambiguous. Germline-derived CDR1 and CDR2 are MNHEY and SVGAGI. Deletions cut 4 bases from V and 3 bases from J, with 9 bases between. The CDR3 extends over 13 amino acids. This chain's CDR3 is CASSFRLEETQYF. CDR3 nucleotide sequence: TGTGCCAGCAGTTTTCGACTCGAAGAGACCCAGTACTTC.

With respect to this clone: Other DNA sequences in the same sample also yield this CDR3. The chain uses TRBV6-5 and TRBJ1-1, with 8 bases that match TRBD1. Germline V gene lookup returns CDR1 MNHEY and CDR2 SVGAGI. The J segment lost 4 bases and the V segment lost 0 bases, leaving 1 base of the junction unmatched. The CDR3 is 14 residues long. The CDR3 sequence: CASSYSDRGTEAFF. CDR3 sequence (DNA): TGTGCCAGCAGTTACTCCGACAGGGGCACTGAAGCTTTCTTT.

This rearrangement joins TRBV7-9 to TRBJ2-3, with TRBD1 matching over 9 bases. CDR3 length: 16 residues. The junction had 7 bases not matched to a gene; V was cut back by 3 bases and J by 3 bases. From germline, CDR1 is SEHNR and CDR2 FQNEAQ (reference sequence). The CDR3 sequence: CASSFVTGGLTDTQYF. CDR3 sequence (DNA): TGTGCCAGCAGCTTTGTCACAGGGGGCTTAACAGATACGCAGTATTTT.

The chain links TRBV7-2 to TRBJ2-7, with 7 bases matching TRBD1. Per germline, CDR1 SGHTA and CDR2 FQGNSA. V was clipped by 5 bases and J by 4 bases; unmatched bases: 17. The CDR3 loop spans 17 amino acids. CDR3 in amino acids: CASSTNRQGPSTYEQYF. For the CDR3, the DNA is TGTGCCAGCAGCACCAACCGACAGGGACCCTCTACATACGAGCAGTACTTC.

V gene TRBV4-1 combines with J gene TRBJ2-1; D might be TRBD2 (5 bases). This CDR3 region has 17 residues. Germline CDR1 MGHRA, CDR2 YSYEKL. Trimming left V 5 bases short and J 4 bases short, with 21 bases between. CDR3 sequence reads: CASSSHPPGTLYNEQFF. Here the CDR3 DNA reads TGCGCCAGCAGCAGCCACCCCCCGGGAACCTTATACAATGAGCAGTTCTTC.

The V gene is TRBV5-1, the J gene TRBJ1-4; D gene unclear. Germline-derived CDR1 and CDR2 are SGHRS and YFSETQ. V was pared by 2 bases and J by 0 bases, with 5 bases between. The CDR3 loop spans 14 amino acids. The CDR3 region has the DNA TGCGCCAGCAGCTTTCAGACAACTAATGAAAAACTGTTTTTT. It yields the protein CASSFQTTNEKLFF.

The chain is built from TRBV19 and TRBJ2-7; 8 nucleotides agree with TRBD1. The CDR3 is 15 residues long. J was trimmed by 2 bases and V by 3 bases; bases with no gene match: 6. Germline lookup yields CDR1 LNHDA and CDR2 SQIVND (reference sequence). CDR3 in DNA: TGTGCCAGTAGTATGGGGACAGGAACTCCCTACGAGCAGTACTTC. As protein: CASSMGTGTPYEQYF.

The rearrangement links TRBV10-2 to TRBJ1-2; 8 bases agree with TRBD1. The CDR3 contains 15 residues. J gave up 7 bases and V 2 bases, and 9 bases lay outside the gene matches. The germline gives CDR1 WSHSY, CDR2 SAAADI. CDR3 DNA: TGCGCCAGCAGTGAGCGTGGGACAGGAGTTGGTGGCTACACCTTC. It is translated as CASSERGTGVGGYTF.

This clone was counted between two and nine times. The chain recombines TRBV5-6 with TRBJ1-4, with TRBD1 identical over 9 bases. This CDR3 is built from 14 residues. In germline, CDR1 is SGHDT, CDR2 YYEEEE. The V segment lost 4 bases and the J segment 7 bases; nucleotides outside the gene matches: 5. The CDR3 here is CASSRTGAGEKLFF. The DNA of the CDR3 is TGTGCCAGCAGCCGGACAGGGGCGGGTGAAAAACTGTTTTTT.

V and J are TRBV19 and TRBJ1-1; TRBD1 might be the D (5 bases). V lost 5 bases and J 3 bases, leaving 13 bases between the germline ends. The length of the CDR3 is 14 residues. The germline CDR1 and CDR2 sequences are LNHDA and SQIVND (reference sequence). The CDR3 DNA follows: TGTGCCAGTAGTTGGCGAATAGGGGACACTGAAGCTTTCTTT. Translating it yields CASSWRIGDTEAFF.

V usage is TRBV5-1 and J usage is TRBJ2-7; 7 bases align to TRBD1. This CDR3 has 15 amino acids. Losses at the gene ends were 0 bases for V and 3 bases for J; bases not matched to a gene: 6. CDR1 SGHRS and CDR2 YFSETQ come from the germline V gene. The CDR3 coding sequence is TGCGCCAGCAGCTTGGTCACAGGGGAAGGCTACGAGCAGTACTTC. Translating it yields CASSLVTGEGYEQYF.

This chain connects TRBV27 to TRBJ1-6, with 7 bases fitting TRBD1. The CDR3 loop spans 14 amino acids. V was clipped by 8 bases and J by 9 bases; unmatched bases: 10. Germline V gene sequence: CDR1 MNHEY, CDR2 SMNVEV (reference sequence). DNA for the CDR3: TGTGCCAGCTCGAAGGGGACAGCCGGTTCACCCCTCCACTTT. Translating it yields CASSKGTAGSPLHF.